This T cell receptor (beta chain) originates from a study of cytomegalovirus exposure and HLA in healthy donors. Study as a whole: In an earlier analysis, approximately 120 million unique TCR beta sequences were found from 150 million to 200 million T cells. Findings and caveats of the study: Follow-up analysis later connected one missense variant in DCLRE1C with trimming of TCR beta V- and J-genes. An analysis done earlier found most TCR beta V segments productive about 87% or about 30% of the time. The authors later found TCR association rates varying by HLA locus, with DRB1 most and HLA-C fewest.

CDR3 size: 15 residues. Trimming took 2 bases from V and 4 from J; bases not matched to a gene: 3. CDR1 and CDR2 (germline): LGHNA, YNFKEQ. Notes on this clone: Its antigen is still unknown.

The PCR contained 60 Vbeta and 13 Jbeta primers. Clones were read by immunoSEQ multiplex PCR, and TCRdb kept only the in-frame ones, dropping some. In the table there are about 230,000 clones, approximately 90% of which are singletons. The material sequenced was PBMCs. The chain links TRBV4-2 to TRBJ2-3; 10 positions match TRBD2. This sequence originates from a woman in her late teens or twenties in good health and CMV-seronegative. CDR3 nucleotide sequence: TGTGCCAGCAGCCAATCCCTAGCGGGGGCAGATACGCAGTATTTT. This codes for CASSQSLAGADTQYF.